The 9 T cell receptor beta chains below come from one sample, sequenced in a study of T cell changes during pregnancy in multiple sclerosis. Measured with immunoSEQ multiplex PCR; TCRdb has only the in-frame clones, and not every one. The table lists some 80,000 clones, about 94% of them singletons, with less than 0.15% in the top ten. The specimen comprised CD4+ T cells from peripheral blood mononuclear cells, sampled after pregnancy. These receptors all come from a female donor with multiple sclerosis, enrolled in a pregnancy study.

This sequence joins TRBV7-9 and TRBJ2-2; perhaps TRBD1 as D (5 bases). Germline V gene lookup returns CDR1 SEHNR and CDR2 FQNEAQ (reference sequence). Between the trimmed V and J ends, which lost 3 bases and 3 bases, there was a span of 8 bases. The CDR3 has 14 residues. The CDR3 loop reads CASSFVGDTGELFF. CDR3 bases: TGTGCCAGCAGCTTTGTAGGGGACACCGGGGAGCTGTTTTTT.

The table lists this clone with a count of one. V usage is TRBV30 and J usage is TRBJ2-7; TRBD1 matches 7 bases. The CDR3 is made up of 12 amino acids. The ends lost 1 base at V and 9 bases at J; junction bases unmatched: 6. Germline V gene sequence: CDR1 GTSNPN, CDR2 SVGIG (reference sequence). CDR3 in DNA: TGTGCCTGGAGTGCACGACAGGGTGGGCAGTACTTC. Translated: CAWSARQGGQYF.

This chain connects TRBV28 to TRBJ2-2, with 10 bases lining up with TRBD1. Trimming cost V 2 bases and J 7 bases; bases outside gene matches: 13. Germline V gene data show CDR1 as MDHEN and CDR2 as SYDVKM. The CDR3 runs 18 residues. The CDR3 coding sequence is TGTGCCAGCAGTTTAAGTGTATTTGGGACAGGGGTATTCGGGGAGCTGTTTTTT. Protein sequence: CASSLSVFGTGVFGELFF. The full variable domain, completed using reference TRBV28 and TRBJ2-2, is DVKVTQSSRYLVKRTGEKVFLECVQDMDHENMFWYRQDPGLGLRLIYFSYDVKMKEKGDIPEGYSVSREKKERFSLILESASTNQTSMYLCASSLSVFGTGVFGELFFGEGSRLTVL.

This chain links TRBV27 with TRBJ2-3, with D hard to call. V lost 5 bases, J lost 4 bases, and 13 bases lay in between. The germline V gene encodes CDR1 MNHEY and CDR2 SMNVEV (reference sequence). The CDR3 length is 14 residues. The CDR3 here is CASSKPNNADTQYF. The DNA for the CDR3 is TGTGCCAGCAGTAAACCGAACAACGCAGATACGCAGTATTTT.

This chain joins TRBV28 and TRBJ2-5; 7 positions agree with TRBD1. Germline V gene sequence: CDR1 MDHEN, CDR2 SYDVKM. CDR3 length equals 16 residues. V gave up 4 bases and J gave up 0 bases; unmatched junction bases: 8. The CDR3 nucleotides are TGTGCCAGCAGTTATCCGGGACAGACATACCAAGAGACCCAGTACTTC. Protein sequence: CASSYPGQTYQETQYF.

The chain links TRBV28 to TRBJ1-5; the match to TRBD1 covers 8 bases. Germline trimming cut 6 bases from V and 6 bases from J; bases unmatched to any gene: 7. Germline CDR1 reads MDHEN; CDR2 reads SYDVKM. The CDR3 runs 14 residues. The CDR3 here is CASRIQGVGQPQHF. CDR3 nucleotides: TGTGCCAGCAGGATACAGGGGGTAGGTCAGCCCCAGCATTTT.

The chain couples TRBV19 to TRBJ2-2, with a possible D match to TRBD2 (6 bases). With 4 bases removed from V and 1 base from J, the gap between germline ends came to 10 bases. CDR1 is LNHDA, CDR2 SQIVND, per germline (reference sequence). CDR3 length equals 15 residues. The CDR3 coding sequence is TGTGCCAGTAGTAAGGCGGGAAAGAACACCGGGGAGCTGTTTTTT. The encoded protein is CASSKAGKNTGELFF.

V and J are TRBV18 and TRBJ1-1; 9 bases line up with TRBD1. CDR1 KGHSH and CDR2 LQKENI come from the germline V gene. This CDR3 region has 15 residues. With V trimmed by 3 bases and J by 0 bases, 2 bases remained unmatched. CDR3 DNA sequence: TGTGCCAGCTCACCGACAGGGGGAATGAACACTGAAGCTTTCTTT. Protein: CASSPTGGMNTEAFF.

This chain uses TRBV11-2 with TRBJ2-7, with 7 bases lining up with TRBD1. Germline V gene data show CDR1 as SGHAT and CDR2 as FQNNGV. CDR3 length equals 17 residues. Unmatched junction bases numbered 14, after V lost 4 bases and J lost 2 bases. This chain's CDR3 is CASSSRTGTAFPYEQYF. The DNA of the CDR3 is TGTGCCAGCAGCTCCAGGACCGGGACAGCTTTCCCCTACGAGCAGTACTTC. The variable domain in full, completed from reference TRBV11-2 and TRBJ2-7, reads EAGVAQSPRYKIIEKRQSVAFWCNPISGHATLYWYQQILGQGPKLLIQFQNNGVVDDSQLPKDRFSAERLKGVDSTLKIQPAKLEDSAVYLCASSSRTGTAFPYEQYFGPGTRLTVT.